This TCR beta chain was obtained from a study of blood T cell repertoires in COVID-19. Study processing details: Quantification of nucleated cells was approximated via reference gene primer amplification. Assay: immunoSEQ multiplex PCR; the TCRdb copy retains only in-frame clones and omits some. That table is the source of V, J and clone size, and D and trimming were worked out from the DNA. Among about 400,000 clones listed, 87% were seen once. CDR1 is MGHDK and CDR2 is SYGVNS in the germline V gene. V dropped 8 bases and J dropped 6 bases, with 11 bases sitting between them. The CDR3 runs 11 residues.

The receptor was isolated from a woman aged 45-60 years who had recovered from COVID-19. The rearrangement uses TRBV25-1 and TRBJ2-7, with a tentative D call TRBD2 (6 bases). The sequenced material came from PBMCs or T cells enriched from blood (not recorded which). The CDR3 nucleotides are TGTGCCAGCTCCCCGGGAGTCGAGCAGTACTTC. Translated: CASSPGVEQYF.